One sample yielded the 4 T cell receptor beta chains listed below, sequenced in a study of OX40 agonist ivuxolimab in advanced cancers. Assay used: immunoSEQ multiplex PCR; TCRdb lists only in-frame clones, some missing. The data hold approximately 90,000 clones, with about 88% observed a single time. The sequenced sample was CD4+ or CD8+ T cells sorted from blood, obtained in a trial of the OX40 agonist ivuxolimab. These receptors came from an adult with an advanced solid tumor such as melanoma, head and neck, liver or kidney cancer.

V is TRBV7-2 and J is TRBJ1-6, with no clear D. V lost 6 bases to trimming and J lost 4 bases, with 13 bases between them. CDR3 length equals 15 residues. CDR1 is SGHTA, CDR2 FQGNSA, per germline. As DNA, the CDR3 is TGTGCCAGCAGAGAACAACCGCAATATAATTCACCCCTCCACTTT. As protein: CASREQPQYNSPLHF.

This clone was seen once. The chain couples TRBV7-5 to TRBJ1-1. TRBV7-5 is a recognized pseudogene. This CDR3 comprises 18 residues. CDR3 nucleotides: TGTGCCAGAAGCTCGACCTCCGGGACGGCCAAATCGAACACTGAAGCTTTCTTT. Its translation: CARSSTSGTAKSNTEAFF.

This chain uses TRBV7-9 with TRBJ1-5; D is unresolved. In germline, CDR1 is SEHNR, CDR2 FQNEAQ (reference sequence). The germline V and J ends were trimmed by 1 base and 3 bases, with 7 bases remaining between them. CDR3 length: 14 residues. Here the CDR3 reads CASSLGGINQPQHF. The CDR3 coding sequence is TGTGCCAGCAGCTTAGGCGGGATCAATCAGCCCCAGCATTTT.

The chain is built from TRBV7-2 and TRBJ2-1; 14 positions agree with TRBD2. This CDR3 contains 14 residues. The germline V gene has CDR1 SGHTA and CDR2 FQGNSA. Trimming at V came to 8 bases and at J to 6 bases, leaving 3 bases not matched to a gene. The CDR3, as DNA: TGTGCCAGCCGGACTAGCGGGGGGCCCAATGAGCAGTTCTTC. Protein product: CASRTSGGPNEQFF. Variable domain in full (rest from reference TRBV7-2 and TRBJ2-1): GAGVSQSPSNKVTEKGKDVELRCDPISGHTALYWYRQSLGQGLEFLIYFQGNSAPDKSGLPSDRFSAERTGGSVSTLTIQRTQQEDSAVYLCASRTSGGPNEQFFGPGTRLTVL.